This T cell receptor (beta chain) was sequenced in a study of blood T cell repertoires in COVID-19. In the study overall: Material from acute and convalescent COVID-19 was sourced from the United States, Italy and Spain. T cells, B-cell-depleted T cells, or PBMCs provided the cDNA or gDNA that served as material.

In the original workflow: Scientists estimated how many nucleated cells there were by amplifying reference gene primers. Method: immunoSEQ multiplex PCR; TCRdb's copy keeps in-frame clones and lacks some. V, J and clone size were drawn from that table, and D and trimming were deduced from the DNA. In the table there are 200,000 to 250,000 clones, around nine tenths of which are singletons. V was cut by 3 bases and J by 0 bases, with 6 bases left in between. CDR1 is SGHVS, CDR2 FNYEAQ, per germline. The CDR3 has 14 amino acids. The clonotype originates from a woman between 18 and 29 years old who had recovered from COVID-19. The chain is built from TRBV7-6 and TRBJ1-3; D perhaps matches TRBD1 (5 bases). The sample consisted of peripheral blood. The CDR3 here is CASSLGGSGNTIYF. The CDR3 DNA follows: TGTGCCAGCAGCTTGGGGGGCTCTGGAAACACCATATATTTT. The variable domain in full, with the rest retrieved from reference TRBV7-6 and TRBJ1-3, is GAGVSQSPRYKVTKRGQDVALRCDPISGHVSLYWYRQALGQGPEFLTYFNYEAQQDKSGLPNDRFSAERPEGSISTLTIQRTEQRDSAMYRCASSLGGSGNTIYFGEGSWLTVV.